This paragraph reports one TCR beta chain. The sample originates from a study of OX40 agonist ivuxolimab in advanced cancers. Study context: Three individuals attained partial responses, comprising one hepatocellular carcinoma case and two cutaneous melanoma cases.

Assay: immunoSEQ multiplex PCR; the TCRdb copy retains only in-frame clones and omits some. Of tens of thousands of clones detected, approximately 82% appear once; the ten largest clones hold less than 5%. Germline CDR1 reads SEHNR; CDR2 reads FQNEAQ (reference sequence). Trimming shortened V by 4 bases and J by 3 bases, and 12 bases separated the two germline ends. The CDR3 runs 14 residues. The rearrangement joins TRBV7-9 to TRBJ2-5; D may be TRBD2 (6 bases). The material was CD4+ or CD8+ T cells sorted from blood, obtained in a trial of the OX40 agonist ivuxolimab. This receptor was obtained from an adult with an advanced solid tumor such as melanoma, head and neck, liver or kidney cancer. The chain's CDR3 is CASSSRGEEETQYF. The CDR3 DNA reads TGTGCCAGCAGCTCCCGTGGGGAGGAAGAGACCCAGTACTTC. The full variable domain, in which reference TRBV7-9 and TRBJ2-5 provide the parts outside the CDR3, is DTGVSQNPRHKITKRGQNVTFRCDPISEHNRLYWYRQTLGQGPEFLTYFQNEAQLEKSRLLSDRFSAERPKGSFSTLEIQRTEQGDSAMYLCASSSRGEEETQYFGPGTRLLVL.